The 25 T cell receptor beta chains reported below all come from one sample, sequenced in a study of T cell responses to AZD1222 COVID-19 vaccine. This table comes from immunoSEQ multiplex PCR, and its TCRdb copy is limited to in-frame clones, with some not included. The data contain tens of thousands of clones, approximately 89% of them singletons. The material sequenced was peripheral blood, taken on day 0 of MenACWY control vaccination. These TCRs come from an adult in good health.

The chain links TRBV20-1 to TRBJ1-1; D uncertain. The CDR3 length is 11 residues. V lost 7 bases to trimming and J lost 7 bases, with 13 bases between them. Germline CDR1 and CDR2: DFQATT and SNEGSKA (reference sequence). The DNA for the CDR3 is TGCAGTGTAGACCGGGCAGGTGAAGCTTTCTTT. Amino acid sequence: CSVDRAGEAFF.

This chain connects TRBV7-2 to TRBJ1-2; D gene unclear. The germline CDR1 and CDR2 sequences are SGHTA and FQGNSA. Trimming removed 1 base from V and 3 bases from J, with 9 bases in between. The CDR3 has 14 residues. CDR3 sequence: CASSLGGNHYGYTF. CDR3 in DNA: TGTGCCAGCAGCTTAGGTGGCAATCACTATGGCTACACCTTC.

The count of this clone is one. The rearrangement links TRBV5-6 to TRBJ2-5; D possibly uses TRBD1 or TRBD2 (5 bases each). CDR3 size: 15 residues. Trimming stripped 4 bases from V and 7 bases from J, with 20 bases between. The V gene's germline CDR1 is SGHDT and CDR2 YYEEEE. This chain's CDR3 is CASSLRGVPGGTQYF. The CDR3 DNA reads TGTGCCAGCAGCCTGAGAGGGGTCCCCGGTGGGACCCAGTACTTC.

The chain recombines TRBV11-2 with TRBJ2-5, with D uncertain. The CDR3 length is 13 residues. Germline V gives CDR1 SGHAT, CDR2 FQNNGV. Trimming took 5 bases from V and 4 from J, leaving 11 bases between them. In nucleotides, the CDR3 is TGTGCCAGCAGCGACCCACCCCCAGAGACCCAGTACTTC. This sequence encodes CASSDPPPETQYF. Full variable domain (rest looked up from reference TRBV11-2 and TRBJ2-5): EAGVAQSPRYKIIEKRQSVAFWCNPISGHATLYWYQQILGQGPKLLIQFQNNGVVDDSQLPKDRFSAERLKGVDSTLKIQPAKLEDSAVYLCASSDPPPETQYFGPGTRLLVL.

The rearrangement links TRBV6-5 to TRBJ1-1; D not resolved. Trimming removed 11 bases from V and 2 bases from J, with 9 bases in between. The CDR3 totals 11 residues. Per the germline V gene, CDR1 is MNHEY and CDR2 is SVGAGI. CDR3 sequence: CAGRGNTEAFF. The CDR3 nucleotides read TGTGCCGGCCGAGGAAACACTGAAGCTTTCTTT.

This chain links TRBV6-5 with TRBJ1-1; D is unclear. The V and J ends lost 6 bases and 1 base respectively, with 3 bases between them. From germline, CDR1 is MNHEY and CDR2 SVGAGI. The CDR3 runs to 11 residues. DNA of the CDR3: TGTGCCAGCAGGGAGAACACTGAAGCTTTCTTT. As protein: CASRENTEAFF.

This clone was seen a few times. V gene TRBV5-6 combines with J gene TRBJ2-5, with D perhaps TRBD2 (6 bases). V lost 2 bases to trimming and J lost 7 bases, with 12 bases between them. CDR3 length equals 13 residues. The germline gives CDR1 SGHDT, CDR2 YYEEEE. Written as DNA, the CDR3 is TGTGCCAGCAGCTTTAGCGGTGGAGGGACCCAGTACTTC. This translates into CASSFSGGGTQYF.

This chain joins TRBV20-1 and TRBJ2-7; D unresolved. V lost 4 bases and J lost 2, with 6 bases in between. This CDR3 has 11 residues. Germline CDR1 and CDR2: DFQATT and SNEGSKA (reference sequence). The CDR3: CSAKDTYEQYF. DNA for the CDR3: TGCAGTGCTAAAGACACCTACGAGCAGTACTTC.

V gene TRBV9 combines with J gene TRBJ2-3, with 8 positions matching TRBD2. The CDR3 totals 16 residues. In germline, CDR1 is SGDLS, CDR2 YYNGEE. The V gene end was trimmed by 4 bases and the J gene end by 5 bases; junction bases not matched to a gene: 12. The CDR3 bases are TGTGCCAGCAGCCCCCTCGGTAGCGGGGTGATAGATACGCAGTATTTT. It codes for CASSPLGSGVIDTQYF.

The chain has TRBV19 and TRBJ1-5; the D is unclear. Germline CDR1 reads LNHDA; CDR2 reads SQIVND (reference sequence). This CDR3 has 14 residues. The V end lost 7 bases, the J end lost 3 bases, and 13 bases lay between the germline ends. DNA of the CDR3: TGTGCCAGTACCCAGGCAGGCTTCAATCAGCCCCAGCATTTT. Translating it yields CASTQAGFNQPQHF.

The chain is built from TRBV7-9 and TRBJ1-4; possible D gene TRBD1, 6 bases. CDR1 and CDR2 from the germline V gene are SEHNR and FQNEAQ (reference sequence). CDR3 length: 15 amino acids. The germline V and J ends were trimmed by 5 bases and 5 bases, with 15 bases remaining between them. CDR3 loop: CASSPDRISNEKLFF. The CDR3 region has the DNA TGTGCCAGCAGCCCGGACAGAATTTCCAATGAAAAACTGTTTTTT.

DNA for the CDR3: TGTGCCAGCAGCCAAGGGACAGGGAGAAACATTCAGTACTTC. Residues: CASSQGTGRNIQYF. The chain combines TRBV13 with TRBJ2-4, with 9 bases lining up with TRBD1. Germline lookup yields CDR1 PRHDT and CDR2 FYEKMQ (reference sequence). The V segment lost 5 bases and the J segment 6 bases; nucleotides outside the gene matches: 5. The CDR3 totals 14 residues.

V gene TRBV5-1 combines with J gene TRBJ2-5; a weak D match, TRBD1 (5 bases). There are 14 residues in the CDR3. Germline CDR1 reads SGHRS; CDR2 reads YFSETQ. Trimming removed 0 bases at V and 5 bases at J, with 11 bases between. In DNA, the CDR3 is TGCGCCAGCAGCTTGGAGGGCAGGGCTGAGACCCAGTACTTC. Protein sequence: CASSLEGRAETQYF.

J is TRBJ1-2 and V is TRBV4-1, with a possible D match to TRBD1 (6 bases). The V gene lost 0 bases and the J gene lost 3 bases, with 11 bases spanning the gap. CDR1 and CDR2 from the germline V gene are MGHRA and YSYEKL. This CDR3 is 15 amino acids long. For the CDR3, the DNA is TGCGCCAGCAGCCAAGAAGGTACAGGGTACTATGGCTACACCTTC. This gives the protein CASSQEGTGYYGYTF.

The chain combines TRBV6-2 or TRBV6-3 with TRBJ2-3; weak D call: TRBD1 (6 bases). Germline CDR1 is MNHEY and CDR2 is SVGEGT. The CDR3 contains 15 residues. V was clipped by 1 base and J by 2 bases, with 10 bases between them. CDR3 DNA sequence: TGTGCCAGCAGTTACTTCCGGGACAACACAGATACGCAGTATTTT. Its protein product is CASSYFRDNTDTQYF.

This rearrangement joins TRBV7-6 to TRBJ1-1; 8 positions agree with TRBD1. The germline CDR1 and CDR2 sequences are SGHVS and FNYEAQ. The CDR3 extends over 15 amino acids. The trim removed 5 bases at V and 0 bases at J, leaving 5 bases unmatched. The CDR3 here is CASSPGQGMNTEAFF. DNA for the CDR3: TGTGCCAGCAGCCCAGGACAGGGTATGAACACTGAAGCTTTCTTT.

This clone showed up just once. Other DNA sequences in the same sample also yield this CDR3. The rearrangement uses TRBV12-3 or TRBV12-4 and TRBJ2-7; D unresolved. V was pared by 3 bases and J by 2 bases, with 8 bases between. The CDR3 is 13 residues long. The CDR3 sequence: CASSFPPPYEQYF. CDR3 bases: TGTGCCAGCAGTTTTCCTCCCCCCTACGAGCAGTACTTC.

The chain couples TRBV29-1 to TRBJ1-4; 7 bases are a match to TRBD1. Trimming removed 5 bases from V and 3 bases from J; junction bases left unmatched: 6. CDR3 length equals 14 residues. Germline lookup yields CDR1 SQVTM and CDR2 ANQGSEA. The CDR3 loop reads CSVLPGQPNEKLFF. In DNA, the CDR3 is TGCAGCGTTCTCCCGGGACAGCCTAATGAAAAACTGTTTTTT.

The chain couples TRBV13 to TRBJ2-1; 10 nucleotides agree with TRBD1. This CDR3 is 12 amino acids long. Losses at the gene ends were 7 bases for V and 9 bases for J; bases not matched to a gene: 3. CDR1 and CDR2 (germline): PRHDT, FYEKMQ (reference sequence). The CDR3 loop is CASKTGGTEQFF. The DNA of the CDR3 is TGTGCCAGCAAGACAGGGGGCACTGAGCAGTTCTTC.

The chain combines TRBV19 with TRBJ2-2; unclear D gene. This CDR3 region has 14 residues. Germline CDR1 and CDR2: LNHDA and SQIVND (reference sequence). Trimming left V 4 bases short and J 6 bases short, with 12 bases between. CDR3 nucleotides: TGTGCCAGTAGTAGGATACAGTCCGCCGGGGAGCTGTTTTTT. Its protein is CASSRIQSAGELFF.

A single count supports this clone. CDR3 sequence reads: CASSQDPRGETQYF. CDR3 nucleotides: TGCGCCAGCAGCCAAGACCCAAGGGGAGAGACCCAGTACTTC. The chain couples TRBV4-3 to TRBJ2-5; possibly TRBD1 for D (5 bases). V lost 0 bases to trimming and J lost 4 bases, with 9 bases between them. The CDR3 sequence is 14 residues long. The germline CDR1 and CDR2 sequences are LGHNA and YSLEER.

The V call is TRBV4-3, the J call TRBJ2-1; 10 nucleotides line up with TRBD2. CDR1 is LGHNA, CDR2 YSLEER, per germline. The CDR3 has 16 residues. V shed 0 bases, J shed 9 bases, and the junction held 8 bases outside the gene matches. The CDR3 spells CASSQDVASGGGEQFF. Here the CDR3 DNA reads TGCGCCAGCAGCCAAGATGTCGCTAGCGGGGGAGGTGAGCAGTTCTTC.

The rearrangement uses TRBV15 and TRBJ2-7; no clear D gene. The V gene lost 3 bases and the J gene lost 3 bases, with 15 bases spanning the gap. The CDR3 length is 15 residues. Per germline, CDR1 LNHNV and CDR2 YYDKDF (reference sequence). In DNA, the CDR3 is TGTGCCACCAGCAGGGAAAGGACGAAAATCTACGAGCAGTACTTC. Translating gives CATSRERTKIYEQYF.

The chain joins TRBV3-1 (or the pseudogene TRBV3-2) to TRBJ1-1; D unresolved. V lost 0 bases and J 1 base, leaving 12 bases between the germline ends. This CDR3 is built from 16 residues. Germline CDR1 and CDR2: LGHDT and YNNKEL (reference sequence). The CDR3 loop reads CASSQEAEETNTEAFF. DNA for the CDR3: TGTGCCAGCAGCCAAGAGGCGGAGGAAACGAACACTGAAGCTTTCTTT.

This clone has a handful of counts. The gene calls are TRBV6-5 and TRBJ2-7; no reliable D call. Germline V gene lookup returns CDR1 MNHEY and CDR2 SVGAGI. V lost 6 bases and J lost 0, with 12 bases in between. CDR3 length: 14 amino acids. In DNA, the CDR3 is TGTGCCAGCAGGCCCCCTGGGAACTCCTACGAGCAGTACTTC. This encodes CASRPPGNSYEQYF.